The 2 T cell receptor beta chains below come from one sample, sequenced in a study of blood T cell repertoires in COVID-19. Repertoires were generated with immunoSEQ multiplex PCR, while TCRdb's copy carries only in-frame clones and drops some. The sample contains over 250,000 clones, roughly four fifths of which appear only once. Sequencing was performed on peripheral blood. These receptors were obtained from a woman aged 45-65 years who had recovered from COVID-19.

The J gene is TRBJ2-5, the V gene TRBV20-1; D is perhaps TRBD2 (6 bases). With 5 bases removed from V and 9 bases from J, the gap between germline ends came to 13 bases. The CDR3 is made up of 11 amino acids. Per germline, CDR1 DFQATT and CDR2 SNEGSKA (reference sequence). CDR3 protein: CSAHRGRAQYF. The CDR3 coding sequence is TGCAGTGCTCACCGGGGGAGAGCCCAGTACTTC.

V usage is TRBV7-2 and J usage is TRBJ2-1; 9 nucleotides line up with TRBD1. Trimming took 3 bases from V and 7 from J; bases not matched to a gene: 10. The CDR3 consists of 16 residues. Germline assignment: CDR1 SGHTA and CDR2 FQGNSA. This CDR3 reads CASSLSTGTGSNEQFF. CDR3 coding DNA: TGTGCCAGCAGCTTGTCGACCGGGACAGGGTCTAATGAGCAGTTCTTC.